This T cell receptor (beta chain) came from a study of OX40 agonist ivuxolimab in advanced cancers. For the wider study: Ivuxolimab was an agonistic, fully human IgG2 monoclonal antibody directed against OX40 (CD134), a costimulatory receptor. Intravenous ivuxolimab was administered to patients every 2 weeks at six dose levels: 0.01, 0.1, 0.3, 1.5, 3 and 10 mg/kg. Of the approximately 53 patients in dose escalation, about 20 had hepatocellular carcinoma, some 15 had melanoma, 9 had renal cell carcinoma and 9 had head and neck cancer. The dose-escalation cohort was around 84% male with a mean age of approximately 59 years, ranging from roughly 23 to 85. Prior anti-PD-1, anti-PD-L1 or anti-CTLA-4 therapy was permitted, and about 40% of dose-escalation patients had received checkpoint inhibitors. Partial responses occurred in three dose-escalation patients, of whom one had hepatocellular carcinoma and two had cutaneous melanoma. The point of sequencing TCRbeta in the periphery was to test whether ivuxolimab changed TCR sequence diversity and drove clonal T-cell expansion. The paper reports the monotherapy dose-escalation portion (N of about 51 patients) of the phase I ivuxolimab trial.

The trial excluded patients who had a history of autoimmune disease or who were on systemic immunosuppression. Peripheral blood for TCR sequencing was collected from all dose cohorts at baseline, on cycle 4 day 1, and on cycle 7 day 1. The samples were taken from a phase I, first-in-human, multicenter, open-label dose-escalation trial of ivuxolimab. Adults with locally advanced or metastatic head and neck squamous cell, hepatocellular, melanoma or renal cell carcinoma were enrolled in the trial. CD4+ and CD8+ T cells were sorted separately from peripheral blood before TCR sequencing. The junction shows trimming of 5 bases on V and 1 base on J, and the gene matches do not reach 4 bases of it. The germline V gene sets CDR1 to SGHTA and CDR2 to FQGNSA. The CDR3, cysteine through phenylalanine, is 15 amino acids long. The sequence is cut down to CDR3 DNA, 45 bases in frame from base 1. Concerning this clone: It lacks a known antigen. No base quality values were provided; no much bigger clone lies one nucleotide off.

Genomic DNA was isolated from the sorted cells so that the TCRbeta CDR3 region could be sequenced. TCRbeta CDR3 regions were sequenced using the immunoSEQ Assay. Here the immuneACCESS table is served through TCRdb, limited to in-frame sequences with V and J called. Missing clones are a known gap in these copies; in checked studies unresolved V genes cover under half, and the rest lacks a known reason. The sample profile shows 70,000 or so clones; 88% of them were found once. The ten largest clonotypes hold approximately 2.3% of the sample. Study-wide findings and limitations: Low levels of normalized T-cell clonal expansion were also seen in some patients who did not respond. After ivuxolimab, expanded clones were on average more numerous among CD8+ T cells than among CD4+ T cells. Clonal expansion of both CD4+ and CD8+ blood T cells was observed from baseline to week 6 at doses 0.1 to 3.0 mg/kg. The antigen specificity of the clonally expanded peripheral T cells was not determined. In the 0.1-3.0 mg/kg groups, partial responders had among the lowest normalized peripheral clonal expansion, particularly in CD8+ T cells.

The TCR originated in an adult with an advanced solid tumor such as melanoma, head and neck, liver or kidney cancer. Sequencing was performed on CD4+ or CD8+ T cells sorted from blood, taken in a trial of the OX40 agonist ivuxolimab. The chain links TRBV7-2 with TRBJ1-5, with TRBD1 matching 8 junction bases. The base sequence is TGTGCCAGCAGCCCCGGACAGGGCAGCAATCAGCCCCAGCATTTT. Translation gives CASSPGQGSNQPQHF. The CDR3 plus the reference TRBV7-2 and TRBJ1-5 genes for the other parts give the full variable domain: GAGVSQSPSNKVTEKGKDVELRCDPISGHTALYWYRQSLGQGLEFLIYFQGNSAPDKSGLPSDRFSAERTGGSVSTLTIQRTQQEDSAVYLCASSPGQGSNQPQHFGDGTRLSIL.